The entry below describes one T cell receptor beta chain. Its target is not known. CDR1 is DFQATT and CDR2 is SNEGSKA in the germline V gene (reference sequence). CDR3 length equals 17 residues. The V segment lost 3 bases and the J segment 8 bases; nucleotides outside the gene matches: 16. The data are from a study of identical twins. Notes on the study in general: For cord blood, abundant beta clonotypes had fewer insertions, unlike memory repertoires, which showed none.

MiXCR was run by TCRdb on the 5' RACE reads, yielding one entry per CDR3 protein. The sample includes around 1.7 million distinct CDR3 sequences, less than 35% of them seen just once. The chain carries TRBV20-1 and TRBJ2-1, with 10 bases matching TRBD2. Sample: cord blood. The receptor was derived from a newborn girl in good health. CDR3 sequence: CSASTQGASGSMHEQFF. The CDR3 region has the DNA TGCAGTGCTAGTACTCAGGGGGCTAGCGGGAGTATGCATGAGCAGTTCTTC.